The present T cell receptor (beta chain) was sequenced within a study of identical twins. Regarding the study as a whole: Memory repertoires lacked the insertion deficit that abundant cord blood beta clonotypes showed. Out-of-frame alpha sequences common to twins exhibited an excess of low generation probability.

Unmatched junction bases numbered 10, after V lost 5 bases and J lost 1 base. The CDR3 is 16 residues long. In its sample, this clonotype was seen many times. Antigen specificity is unknown. Healthy Caucasians were all of the donors. Template switching introduced a universal primer site, and the cDNA bore unique molecular identifiers. Via MiXCR, TCRdb re-called the 5' RACE reads, giving one row per CDR3 protein. The table includes 150,000 or so distinct CDR3 sequences, around 3.5% detected once. Sequenced: memory T cells sorted from blood. This clonotype originated in a man between 18 and 35 years old in good health. The rearrangement links TRBV5-3 to TRBJ2-7, with 9 bases fitting TRBD1. TRBV5-3 is treated as an ORF (open reading frame) with a function not yet certain. The CDR3 region is CARRRSPGQGSYEQYV. The CDR3 DNA reads as TGTGCCAGAAGACGTAGTCCGGGACAGGGATCCTACGAGCAGTACGTC.